The sequence of this TCR beta chain was determined in a study of response to subunit inactivated influenza vaccine. MiXCR, run by TCRdb on the RT-PCR reads, gives a single entry per CDR3 protein. The sample shows some 550,000 distinct CDR3 sequences, roughly a quarter of them seen only once. CDR1 MDHEN and CDR2 SYDVKM come from the germline V gene. V dropped 8 bases and J dropped 5; count of bases not matched to a gene: 12. The CDR3 sequence is 15 residues long. In its sample, this clonotype was seen many times. This sample was also put to use in a study of T cells expressing NK-cell markers. From that paper: It was by 5'RACE template switching with UMIs that TCR beta cDNA was made. Out of eight donors sequenced, seven tested HCMV-seropositive and the remaining one seronegative.

This material consisted of CD4+ T cells sorted from PBMCs, taken less than 13 days after vaccination. The genes are TRBV28 and TRBJ2-3; TRBD2 aligns across 8 bases. The clonotype was recovered from a man aged 50 to 60 who received an inactivated influenza vaccine. The CDR3 DNA is TGTGCCAGCTCCGGGGGGGGGGCTGGGGGAGATACGCAGTATTTT. Amino acids: CASSGGGAGGDTQYF.